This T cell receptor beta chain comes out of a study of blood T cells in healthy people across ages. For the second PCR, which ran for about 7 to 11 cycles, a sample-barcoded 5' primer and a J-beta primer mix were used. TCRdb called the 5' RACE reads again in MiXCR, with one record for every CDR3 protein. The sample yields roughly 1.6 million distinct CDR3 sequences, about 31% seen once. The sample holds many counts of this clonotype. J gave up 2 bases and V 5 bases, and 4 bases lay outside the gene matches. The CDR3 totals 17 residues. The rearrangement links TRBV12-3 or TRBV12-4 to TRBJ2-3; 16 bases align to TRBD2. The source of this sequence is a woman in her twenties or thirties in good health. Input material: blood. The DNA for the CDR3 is TGTGCCAGCAGTCCAGGGACTAGCGGGGGGGACACAGATACGCAGTATTTT. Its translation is CASSPGTSGGDTDTQYF.